This T cell receptor (beta chain) originates from a study of blood T cell repertoires in COVID-19. V was cut by 8 bases and J by 8 bases, with 16 bases left in between. Germline lookup yields CDR1 SNHLY and CDR2 FYNNEI. The CDR3 totals 13 residues. Methods used by the authors: Nucleated cell counts were estimated from reference gene primer amplification. The assay was immunoSEQ multiplex PCR, and TCRdb's table has in-frame clones only and misses some. The DNA gave D and trimming, while V, J and clone size come from that table. In the table there are 80,000 to 100,000 clones, 90% to 95% of which are singletons.

The chain joins TRBV2 to TRBJ1-3; D ambiguous. Source material: peripheral blood. The TCR sequence derives from a human donor with active COVID-19. The donor label of this sample is uncertain. CDR3 protein: CASSAGRVDTIYF. The CDR3 region has the DNA TGTGCCAGCTCGGCAGGCCGCGTGGACACCATATATTTT.